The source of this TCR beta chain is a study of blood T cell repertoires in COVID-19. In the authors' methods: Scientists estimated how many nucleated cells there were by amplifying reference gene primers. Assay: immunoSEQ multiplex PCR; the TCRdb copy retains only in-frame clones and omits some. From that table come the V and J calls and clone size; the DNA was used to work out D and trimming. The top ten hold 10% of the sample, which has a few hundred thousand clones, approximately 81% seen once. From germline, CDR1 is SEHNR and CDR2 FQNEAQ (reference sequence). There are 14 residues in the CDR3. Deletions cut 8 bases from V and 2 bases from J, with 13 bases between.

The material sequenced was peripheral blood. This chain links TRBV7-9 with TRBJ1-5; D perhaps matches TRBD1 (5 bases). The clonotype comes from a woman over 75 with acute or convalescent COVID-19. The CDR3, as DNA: TGTGCCAGCGGACGAGGGGAGGGCAATCAGCCCCAGCATTTT. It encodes CASGRGEGNQPQHF.